One and the same sample provided the 31 T cell receptor beta chains below, sequenced in a study of control samples from healthy donors and cancer patients. The repertoire was sequenced with immunoSEQ multiplex PCR; TCRdb's copy has only in-frame clones and lacks some. This table has 100,000 to 150,000 clones, 75% to 95% appearing once. Sequenced: blood. These receptors came from a man aged 18 to 30 in good health.

This chain joins TRBV28 and TRBJ1-5; D ambiguous. This CDR3 spans 15 amino acids. V gave up 1 base and J gave up 0 bases, with 7 bases separating them. The V gene's germline CDR1 is MDHEN and CDR2 SYDVKM. CDR3 amino acids: CASSLLGSSNQPQHF. The CDR3 coding sequence is TGTGCCAGCAGTTTATTGGGTTCTAGCAATCAGCCCCAGCATTTT.

The rearrangement joins TRBV2 to TRBJ2-7; 7 nucleotides align to TRBD2. Germline V gene lookup returns CDR1 SNHLY and CDR2 FYNNEI. J lost 4 bases, V lost 6 bases, and 9 bases had no gene match. This CDR3 has 14 residues. CDR3 coding DNA: TGTGCCAGCAGAGCCTCCGGCGGGGGATACGAGCAGTACTTC. Protein: CASRASGGGYEQYF.

This rearrangement joins TRBV28 to TRBJ1-4; 8 bases fit TRBD1. The length of the CDR3 is 16 residues. Per the germline V gene, CDR1 is MDHEN and CDR2 is SYDVKM. Trimming cost V 5 bases and J 0 bases; bases outside gene matches: 5. DNA for the CDR3: TGTGCCAGCAGTGCGTCGGACAGGGCAACTAATGAAAAACTGTTTTTT. Amino acids: CASSASDRATNEKLFF.

This chain connects TRBV5-1 to TRBJ2-1; 11 nucleotides match TRBD1. The CDR3 runs 16 residues. Germline loops: CDR1 SGHRS, CDR2 YFSETQ. The V segment lost 5 bases and the J segment 9 bases; nucleotides outside the gene matches: 13. The CDR3 here is CASSYTGTGGFFEQFF. CDR3 coding DNA: TGCGCCAGCAGTTATACCGGGACAGGGGGTTTTTTTGAGCAGTTCTTC.

This rearrangement joins TRBV3-1 (or the pseudogene TRBV3-2) to TRBJ2-5; D may be TRBD2 (6 bases). V dropped 0 bases and J dropped 13 bases, with 15 bases sitting between them. Germline V gives CDR1 LGHDT, CDR2 YNNKEL (reference sequence). This CDR3 contains 13 residues. The CDR3 nucleotides read TGTGCCAGCAGCCAAGAGAGGACTACTGTCCCGTACTTC. Its translation is CASSQERTTVPYF.

J is TRBJ2-7 and V is TRBV5-1, with 11 bases matching TRBD2. The CDR3 contains 17 residues. The germline gives CDR1 SGHRS, CDR2 YFSETQ. V gave up 4 bases and J gave up 0 bases; unmatched junction bases: 9. CDR3 nucleotide sequence: TGCGCCAGCAGCGATCGTCTACTAGCGGGAGTCTCCTACGAGCAGTACGTC. Translation gives CASSDRLLAGVSYEQYV.

The chain combines TRBV19 with TRBJ2-1; perhaps D is TRBD1 or TRBD2 (5 bases each). CDR1 is LNHDA, CDR2 SQIVND, per germline (reference sequence). Trimming removed 3 bases from V and 4 bases from J, with 13 bases in between. The CDR3 is 15 amino acids. The DNA of the CDR3 is TGTGCCAGTAGTATTCGGGACGATATATACAATGAGCAGTTCTTC. Its translation: CASSIRDDIYNEQFF. Based on the CDR3 plus reference TRBV19 and TRBJ2-1, the full variable domain is DGGITQSPKYLFRKEGQNVTLSCEQNLNHDAMYWYRQDPGQGLRLIYYSQIVNDFQKGDIAEGYSVSREKKESFPLTVTSAQKNPTAFYLCASSIRDDIYNEQFFGPGTRLTVL.

The chain links TRBV28 to TRBJ2-7, with TRBD1 identical over 7 bases. Trimming removed 4 bases from V and 0 bases from J; junction bases left unmatched: 3. This CDR3 comprises 14 residues. Germline V gives CDR1 MDHEN, CDR2 SYDVKM. CDR3 nucleotides: TGTGCCAGCAGTTCCTGGGACAGCTCCTACGAGCAGTACGTC. Translated: CASSSWDSSYEQYV.

The chain recombines TRBV4-1 with TRBJ1-1, with D possibly matching TRBD1 (5 bases). Germline V gives CDR1 MGHRA, CDR2 YSYEKL. With 1 base removed from V and 5 bases from J, the gap between germline ends came to 8 bases. The CDR3 extends over 13 amino acids. This chain's CDR3 is CASSQGGLTEAFF. CDR3 nucleotides: TGCGCCAGCAGCCAAGGGGGGTTAACTGAAGCTTTCTTT.

The chain joins TRBV7-9 to TRBJ1-3; possible D gene TRBD1, 5 bases. This CDR3 region has 13 residues. Germline CDR1 and CDR2: SEHNR and FQNEAQ (reference sequence). V lost 5 bases and J lost 4, with 9 bases in between. CDR3 bases: TGTGCCAGCAGCGGGGCTATGGGAAACACCATATATTTT. It encodes CASSGAMGNTIYF.

The V and J genes are TRBV6-2 or TRBV6-3 and TRBJ2-3, with D hard to call. The germline gives CDR1 MNHEY, CDR2 SVGEGT. V lost 6 bases, J lost 2 bases, and 6 bases lay in between. The CDR3 contains 12 residues. The CDR3 region is CASSITTDTQYF. CDR3 nucleotide sequence: TGTGCCAGCAGCATTACCACAGATACGCAGTATTTT.

This CDR3 is CASSEGVTNYGYTF. The CDR3, as DNA: TGTGCCAGCAGTGAAGGCGTCACAAACTATGGCTACACCTTC. The rearrangement joins TRBV6-1 to TRBJ1-2; the D is unclear. The CDR3 runs to 14 residues. The germline V and J ends were trimmed by 1 base and 2 bases, with 8 bases remaining between them. CDR1 and CDR2 (germline): MNHNS, SASEGT.

The CDR3 region has the DNA TGTGCCCGAACAGGTTCTAACTATGGCTACACCTTC. It encodes CARTGSNYGYTF. V and J are TRBV2 and TRBJ1-2, with D possibly matching TRBD1 (5 bases). Germline V CDR1 and CDR2: SNHLY, FYNNEI. V lost 11 bases and J lost 0, with 10 bases in between. This CDR3 spans 12 amino acids.

A single count supports this clone. This chain connects TRBV28 to TRBJ1-3, with a weak D call TRBD1 (6 bases). The CDR3 is made up of 16 amino acids. Germline CDR1 MDHEN, CDR2 SYDVKM. The V and J ends lost 6 bases and 3 bases respectively, with 18 bases between them. The CDR3 is CASRPGGASGGNTIYF. In nucleotides, the CDR3 is TGTGCCAGCAGGCCCGGGGGGGCTTCTGGTGGAAACACCATATATTTT. The variable domain in full, with the rest retrieved from reference TRBV28 and TRBJ1-3, is DVKVTQSSRYLVKRTGEKVFLECVQDMDHENMFWYRQDPGLGLRLIYFSYDVKMKEKGDIPEGYSVSREKKERFSLILESASTNQTSMYLCASRPGGASGGNTIYFGEGSWLTVV.

The V call is TRBV19, the J call TRBJ2-1; D possibly corresponds to TRBD2 (5 bases). V gave up 2 bases and J gave up 0 bases, with 17 bases separating them. This CDR3 spans 18 amino acids. Germline CDR1 and CDR2: LNHDA and SQIVND (reference sequence). The CDR3, as DNA: TGTGCCAGTAGTATACCTTCGGCTAGCACGAGCTCCTACAATGAGCAGTTCTTC. Translation: CASSIPSASTSSYNEQFF. Combining the CDR3 with reference TRBV19 and TRBJ2-1 gives the whole variable domain DGGITQSPKYLFRKEGQNVTLSCEQNLNHDAMYWYRQDPGQGLRLIYYSQIVNDFQKGDIAEGYSVSREKKESFPLTVTSAQKNPTAFYLCASSIPSASTSSYNEQFFGPGTRLTVL.

The rearrangement joins TRBV20-1 to TRBJ2-7, with TRBD1 identical over 7 bases. CDR3 length equals 11 residues. Germline assignment: CDR1 DFQATT and CDR2 SNEGSKA (reference sequence). With V trimmed by 4 bases and J by 6 bases, 3 bases remained unmatched. This chain's CDR3 is CSAKQGSEQYV. The DNA of the CDR3 is TGCAGTGCTAAACAGGGGTCCGAGCAGTACGTC.

The chain has TRBV5-6 and TRBJ2-1; unclear D gene. The CDR3 spans 12 residues. In germline, CDR1 is SGHDT, CDR2 YYEEEE. The ends were cut back, 2 bases at V and 8 bases at J, with 8 bases in the middle. This CDR3 is CASSLRSDEQFF. CDR3 sequence (DNA): TGTGCCAGCAGCTTACGGTCCGATGAGCAGTTCTTC.

This clone appeared once. V usage is TRBV15 and J usage is TRBJ2-2; 8 positions agree with TRBD1. The CDR3 runs to 15 residues. Germline V CDR1 and CDR2: LNHNV, YYDKDF (reference sequence). With V trimmed by 5 bases and J by 4 bases, 6 bases remained unmatched. The CDR3 DNA sequence: TGTGCCACCAGCCCTCCTCAGGGGGCCACCGGGGAGCTGTTTTTT. Amino acid sequence: CATSPPQGATGELFF.

The J gene is TRBJ2-7, the V gene TRBV19; maybe TRBD2 (5 bases). CDR3 length: 15 residues. V gave up 3 bases and J gave up 0 bases, with 12 bases separating them. Germline CDR1 LNHDA, CDR2 SQIVND (reference sequence). CDR3 DNA: TGTGCCAGTAGTATGGTGGCAGGAGGCTCCTACGAGCAGTACTTC. This sequence encodes CASSMVAGGSYEQYF.

The V and J genes are TRBV11-3 and TRBJ1-6; 7 nucleotides line up with TRBD1. This CDR3 contains 17 residues. V lost 6 bases and J lost 6; bases outside the gene matches: 14. In germline, CDR1 is SGHNT, CDR2 YENEEA. Here the CDR3 reads CASSHDRVLVGNSPLHF. CDR3 DNA: TGTGCCAGCAGTCACGACAGGGTTTTAGTAGGTAATTCACCCCTCCACTTT.

This chain connects TRBV12-5 to TRBJ1-5, with no clear D. Germline V CDR1 and CDR2: LGHNT, FRNRAP. Trimming left V 0 bases short and J 4 bases short, with 7 bases between. The CDR3 consists of 14 residues. The CDR3 loop is CASGLVPENQPQHF. The CDR3 DNA sequence: TGTGCTAGTGGTTTGGTCCCTGAGAATCAGCCCCAGCATTTT.

By share, this clone ranks as medium-sized (0.01 to 0.1%). The CDR3 coding sequence is TGTGCCAGTAGTCCAGGGAACGGATCACCCCTCCACTTT. Amino acids: CASSPGNGSPLHF. The chain joins TRBV19 to TRBJ1-6; D might be TRBD1 (5 bases). This CDR3 region has 13 residues. Germline V gene lookup returns CDR1 LNHDA and CDR2 SQIVND (reference sequence). V gave up 5 bases and J gave up 10 bases, with 12 bases separating them.

The chain combines TRBV13 with TRBJ2-7, with 10 bases that match TRBD1. CDR3 size: 13 residues. Germline assignment: CDR1 PRHDT and CDR2 FYEKMQ (reference sequence). V dropped 7 bases and J dropped 8; count of bases not matched to a gene: 8. Here the CDR3 reads CASNRDRGDQQYF. The CDR3 DNA reads as TGTGCCAGCAACCGGGACAGGGGTGATCAGCAGTACTTC.

The genes are TRBV4-3 and TRBJ1-3; no clear D gene. The germline V and J ends were trimmed by 1 base and 0 bases, with 1 base remaining between them. Germline V lookup: CDR1 LGHNA, CDR2 YSLEER. CDR3 length: 13 residues. CDR3 sequence: CASSQASGNTIYF. Written as DNA, the CDR3 is TGCGCCAGCAGCCAAGCCTCTGGAAACACCATATATTTT.

This clone is a singleton in its sample. The chain uses TRBV5-6 and TRBJ1-5; D remains ambiguous. V lost 3 bases and J 7 bases, leaving 5 bases between the germline ends. Per germline, CDR1 SGHDT and CDR2 YYEEEE. The CDR3 length is 11 residues. CDR3 DNA: TGTGCCAGCAGCTGGGAGCAGCCCCAGCATTTT. Protein sequence: CASSWEQPQHF.

The V call is TRBV3-1 (or the pseudogene TRBV3-2), the J call TRBJ2-2, with 8 bases matching TRBD2. Germline V gene sequence: CDR1 LGHDT, CDR2 YNNKEL (reference sequence). J gave up 4 bases and V 2 bases, and 9 bases lay outside the gene matches. This CDR3 is built from 17 residues. The CDR3 reads CASSQPGLATGTGELFF. DNA of the CDR3: TGTGCCAGCAGCCAACCCGGACTAGCCACCGGCACCGGGGAGCTGTTTTTT.

This chain uses TRBV4-2 with TRBJ1-3; D ambiguous. This CDR3 contains 15 residues. V was shortened by 0 bases and J by 2 bases, with 8 bases between the two germline ends. The germline gives CDR1 LGHNA, CDR2 YNFKEQ. DNA for the CDR3: TGTGCCAGCAGCCAAGATTTGACGGCTGGAAACACCATATATTTT. Protein sequence: CASSQDLTAGNTIYF.

This rearrangement joins TRBV6-2 or TRBV6-3 to TRBJ2-7; the match to TRBD2 covers 9 bases. CDR1 and CDR2 (germline): MNHEY, SVGEGT. This CDR3 spans 14 amino acids. Unmatched junction bases numbered 8, after V lost 6 bases and J lost 5 bases. CDR3 amino acids: CASSRTLAGHEQYV. In DNA, the CDR3 is TGTGCCAGCAGCCGAACTCTAGCGGGACACGAGCAGTACGTC.

This sequence joins TRBV11-3 and TRBJ1-1, with TRBD1 matching 8 bases. The J segment lost 3 bases and the V segment lost 0 bases, leaving 15 bases of the junction unmatched. The CDR3 is made up of 19 amino acids. Germline lookup yields CDR1 SGHNT and CDR2 YENEEA. In DNA, the CDR3 is TGTGCCAGCAGCTTAGAGGTCCAATGGCTTCAGGGGGCGTACACTGAAGCTTTCTTT. Amino acids: CASSLEVQWLQGAYTEAFF.

This chain uses TRBV7-9 with TRBJ2-1, with 12 bases matching TRBD2. This CDR3 comprises 14 residues. Germline loops: CDR1 SEHNR, CDR2 FQNEAQ (reference sequence). The V segment lost 6 bases and the J segment 13 bases; nucleotides outside the gene matches: 10. In DNA, the CDR3 is TGTGCCAGCAGGACCCTTCTAGCGGGAGGGCCCCAGTTCTTC. It yields the protein CASRTLLAGGPQFF.

V is TRBV4-1 and J is TRBJ1-3, with D uncertain. Germline assignment: CDR1 MGHRA and CDR2 YSYEKL. CDR3 length equals 16 residues. V lost 5 bases and J 0 bases, leaving 14 bases between the germline ends. CDR3 sequence reads: CASSNYSLPSGNTIYF. CDR3 nucleotides: TGCGCCAGCAGCAACTACTCACTCCCCTCTGGAAACACCATATATTTT.